These T cell receptor beta chains were read from a single sample in a study of T cell responses to AZD1222 COVID-19 vaccine. Only in-frame clones appear in the TCRdb table, and some are missing; sequencing was by immunoSEQ multiplex PCR. The sample lists roughly 130,000 clones; 80% to 95% were seen once. The sequencing used peripheral blood, collected 28 days after the second AZD1222 dose. The receptors stem from an adult who received the AZD1222 COVID-19 vaccine. Both conserved end residues are part of each CDR3. The order of the fields is clone size, CDR3 length, D gene, V gene, J gene, CDR3 protein, CDR3 DNA. The D gene is left open where the match is weak. Size values are once, few and many counts, or a class for expanded clones, and some rows have none.

abundance: NA; len: 15; d_gene: NA; v_gene: TRBV3-1/TRBV3-2; j_gene: TRBJ2-1; CDR3aa: CASSQVRSPRNEQFF; CDR3nt: TGTGCCAGCAGCCAAGTCAGGTCCCCTCGCAATGAGCAGTTCTTC
abundance: NA; len: 15; d_gene: TRBD1; v_gene: TRBV5-1; j_gene: TRBJ1-2; CDR3aa: CASSTDGDRGLGYTF; CDR3nt: TGCGCCAGCAGCACGGACGGGGACAGGGGGCTTGGCTACACCTTC
abundance: NA; len: 15; d_gene: NA; v_gene: TRBV2; j_gene: TRBJ1-1; CDR3aa: CASSGRGAGYGEAFF; CDR3nt: TGTGCCAGCAGTGGAAGGGGCGCGGGATATGGTGAAGCTTTCTTT
abundance: NA; len: 14; d_gene: TRBD1; v_gene: TRBV3-1/TRBV3-2; j_gene: TRBJ2-7; CDR3aa: CASSHRDRPNEQYF; CDR3nt: TGTGCCAGCAGCCACCGGGACAGGCCTAACGAGCAGTACTTC
abundance: NA; len: 17; d_gene: NA; v_gene: TRBV7-9; j_gene: TRBJ1-1; CDR3aa: CASSLVVTATMNTEAFF; CDR3nt: TGTGCCAGCAGCTTAGTTGTGACAGCTACCATGAACACTGAAGCTTTCTTT
abundance: NA; len: 13; d_gene: TRBD1; v_gene: TRBV10-3; j_gene: TRBJ1-3; CDR3aa: CAARQGSGNTIYF; CDR3nt: TGTGCCGCCCGACAGGGGTCAGGAAACACCATATATTTT
abundance: NA; len: 16; d_gene: NA; v_gene: TRBV28; j_gene: TRBJ1-5; CDR3aa: CASSPSSVNSNQPQHF; CDR3nt: TGTGCCAGCAGCCCAAGTAGCGTCAATAGCAATCAGCCCCAGCATTTT
abundance: few; len: 16; d_gene: NA; v_gene: TRBV4-2; j_gene: TRBJ2-3; CDR3aa: CASSQGPRNPTDTQYF; CDR3nt: TGTGCCAGCAGCCAAGGCCCTAGAAACCCCACAGATACGCAGTATTTT
abundance: NA; len: 16; d_gene: NA; v_gene: TRBV13; j_gene: TRBJ1-6; CDR3aa: CASSLTQGKKSGPLHF; CDR3nt: TGTGCCAGCAGCCTGACGCAGGGGAAAAAGTCCGGGCCCCTCCACTTT
abundance: NA; len: 17; d_gene: TRBD1; v_gene: TRBV4-2; j_gene: TRBJ2-5; CDR3aa: CASSQDWDSRRGETQYF; CDR3nt: TGTGCCAGCAGCCAAGATTGGGACAGTCGCCGAGGGGAGACCCAGTACTTC
abundance: NA; len: 13; d_gene: NA; v_gene: TRBV27; j_gene: TRBJ1-2; CDR3aa: CASSLVGGYGYTF; CDR3nt: TGTGCCAGCAGTTTAGTAGGTGGCTATGGCTACACCTTC
abundance: NA; len: 15; d_gene: TRBD2; v_gene: TRBV24-1; j_gene: TRBJ2-5; CDR3aa: CATSAAAGDPETQYF; CDR3nt: TGTGCCACCAGTGCTGCGGCGGGGGATCCGGAGACCCAGTACTTC
abundance: NA; len: 12; d_gene: TRBD1; v_gene: TRBV6-6; j_gene: TRBJ1-2; CDR3aa: CASSDRADGYTF; CDR3nt: TGTGCCAGCAGTGACAGGGCGGATGGCTACACCTTC
abundance: NA; len: 17; d_gene: NA; v_gene: TRBV27; j_gene: TRBJ2-3; CDR3aa: CASSLRTDNQYTDTQYF; CDR3nt: TGTGCCAGCAGTTTAAGGACAGACAACCAGTACACAGATACGCAGTATTTT
abundance: NA; len: 13; d_gene: NA; v_gene: TRBV28; j_gene: TRBJ1-3; CDR3aa: CASSLVSGNTIYF; CDR3nt: TGTGCCAGCAGTTTAGTCTCTGGAAACACCATATATTTT
abundance: once; len: 15; d_gene: NA; v_gene: TRBV11-2; j_gene: TRBJ2-5; CDR3aa: CASSLGSDSRETQYF; CDR3nt: TGTGCCAGCAGCTTAGGGTCGGACAGCAGAGAGACCCAGTACTTC
abundance: NA; len: 15; d_gene: TRBD1; v_gene: TRBV2; j_gene: TRBJ2-2; CDR3aa: CASSNTGGATGELFF; CDR3nt: TGTGCCAGCAGTAACACAGGGGGCGCGACCGGGGAGCTGTTTTTT
abundance: NA; len: 14; d_gene: TRBD1; v_gene: TRBV18; j_gene: TRBJ2-5; CDR3aa: CASSWTGAQETQYF; CDR3nt: TGTGCCAGCTCGTGGACAGGGGCGCAAGAGACCCAGTACTTC
abundance: NA; len: 15; d_gene: NA; v_gene: TRBV6-1; j_gene: TRBJ2-2; CDR3aa: CASSEETANTGELFF; CDR3nt: TGTGCCAGCAGTGAAGAAACAGCGAACACCGGGGAGCTGTTTTTT
abundance: NA; len: 13; d_gene: TRBD2; v_gene: TRBV9; j_gene: TRBJ2-7; CDR3aa: CASIGTSGYEQYF; CDR3nt: TGTGCCAGCATAGGGACTAGCGGCTACGAGCAGTACTTC
abundance: NA; len: 15; d_gene: NA; v_gene: TRBV14; j_gene: TRBJ1-4; CDR3aa: CASSQRGFGDEKLFF; CDR3nt: TGTGCCAGCAGCCAACGAGGGTTTGGGGATGAAAAACTGTTTTTT
abundance: NA; len: 14; d_gene: NA; v_gene: TRBV11-2; j_gene: TRBJ2-7; CDR3aa: CASGVSPGPYEQYF; CDR3nt: TGTGCCAGCGGCGTATCCCCAGGGCCCTACGAGCAGTACTTC
abundance: NA; len: 14; d_gene: NA; v_gene: TRBV2; j_gene: TRBJ2-5; CDR3aa: CASSLGRERETQYF; CDR3nt: TGTGCCAGCAGTCTCGGACGGGAGAGGGAGACCCAGTACTTC
abundance: NA; len: 14; d_gene: NA; v_gene: TRBV9; j_gene: TRBJ1-4; CDR3aa: CASSPGVTNEKLFF; CDR3nt: TGTGCCAGCAGCCCAGGTGTAACTAATGAAAAACTGTTTTTT
abundance: once; len: 14; d_gene: NA; v_gene: TRBV6-6; j_gene: TRBJ1-4; CDR3aa: CASSPRPKNEKLFF; CDR3nt: TGTGCCAGCAGCCCCCGGCCCAAAAATGAAAAACTGTTTTTT
abundance: NA; len: 16; d_gene: NA; v_gene: TRBV5-3; j_gene: TRBJ1-2; CDR3aa: CARSWGNFWVTGGYTF; CDR3nt: TGTGCCAGAAGCTGGGGTAACTTTTGGGTAACGGGTGGCTACACCTTC
abundance: NA; len: 12; d_gene: NA; v_gene: TRBV24-1; j_gene: TRBJ2-1; CDR3aa: CVKRCSRHEQFF; CDR3nt: TGTGTGAAGAGGTGCAGCCGGCATGAGCAGTTCTTC
abundance: NA; len: 15; d_gene: NA; v_gene: TRBV28; j_gene: TRBJ2-7; CDR3aa: CASTSGGSGGYEQYF; CDR3nt: TGTGCCAGCACCTCCGGTGGTAGCGGAGGATACGAGCAGTACTTC
abundance: NA; len: 14; d_gene: TRBD2; v_gene: TRBV7-3; j_gene: TRBJ2-7; CDR3aa: CASSLSGGPYEQYF; CDR3nt: TGTGCCAGCAGCTTAAGCGGGGGACCCTACGAGCAGTACTTC
abundance: NA; len: 13; d_gene: TRBD1; v_gene: TRBV7-2; j_gene: TRBJ2-1; CDR3aa: CASSSNRGDEQFF; CDR3nt: TGTGCCAGCAGCTCGAACAGGGGCGACGAGCAGTTCTTC
abundance: NA; len: 16; d_gene: NA; v_gene: TRBV4-3; j_gene: TRBJ1-5; CDR3aa: CASSQDQGPCNQPQHF; CDR3nt: TGCGCCAGCAGCCAAGATCAGGGACCATGCAATCAGCCCCAGCATTTT
abundance: NA; len: 16; d_gene: TRBD1; v_gene: TRBV6-2/TRBV6-3; j_gene: TRBJ2-1; CDR3aa: CASSYEGQDAPDEQFF; CDR3nt: TGTGCCAGCAGTTACGAGGGACAGGACGCGCCGGATGAGCAGTTCTTC
abundance: NA; len: 14; d_gene: NA; v_gene: TRBV5-1; j_gene: TRBJ2-5; CDR3aa: CASSLEGAGETQYF; CDR3nt: TGCGCCAGCAGCTTGGAAGGAGCCGGGGAGACCCAGTACTTC
abundance: NA; len: 17; d_gene: NA; v_gene: TRBV5-8; j_gene: TRBJ1-6; CDR3aa: CASSLGPPRVMNSPLHF; CDR3nt: TGTGCCAGCAGCCTCGGGCCCCCGAGGGTAATGAATTCACCCCTCCACTTT
abundance: NA; len: 11; d_gene: NA; v_gene: TRBV18; j_gene: TRBJ2-5; CDR3aa: CASSPFETQYF; CDR3nt: TGTGCCAGCTCACCATTCGAGACCCAGTACTTC
abundance: NA; len: 13; d_gene: NA; v_gene: TRBV18; j_gene: TRBJ1-6; CDR3aa: CASSPHSDSPLHF; CDR3nt: TGTGCCAGCTCACCCCACTCTGATTCACCCCTCCACTTT
abundance: NA; len: 17; d_gene: NA; v_gene: TRBV5-4; j_gene: TRBJ2-1; CDR3aa: CASVGGAGGGSYNEQFF; CDR3nt: TGTGCCAGCGTCGGGGGGGCAGGGGGCGGCTCCTACAATGAGCAGTTCTTC
abundance: NA; len: 15; d_gene: NA; v_gene: TRBV28; j_gene: TRBJ1-5; CDR3aa: CASRVKIAASQPQHF; CDR3nt: TGTGCCAGCAGGGTTAAGATCGCCGCGTCCCAGCCCCAGCATTTT
abundance: NA; len: 13; d_gene: TRBD1; v_gene: TRBV6-5; j_gene: TRBJ1-2; CDR3aa: CASGETGRHGYTF; CDR3nt: TGTGCCAGCGGGGAGACAGGGCGACATGGCTACACCTTC
abundance: NA; len: 18; d_gene: NA; v_gene: TRBV7-8; j_gene: TRBJ1-2; CDR3aa: CASSLVHLGAESHGSYTF; CDR3nt: TGTGCCAGCAGCTTAGTTCATTTGGGGGCTGAGTCCCACGGAAGCTACACCTTC
abundance: NA; len: 22; d_gene: TRBD1; v_gene: TRBV6-1; j_gene: TRBJ1-3; CDR3aa: CASSEGTYFTDRGRNSGNTIYF; CDR3nt: TGTGCCAGCAGTGAAGGTACTTATTTCACGGACAGGGGTCGAAACTCTGGAAACACCATATATTTT
abundance: NA; len: 11; d_gene: NA; v_gene: TRBV6-5; j_gene: TRBJ1-2; CDR3aa: CAIASDYGYTF; CDR3nt: TGTGCCATAGCTTCGGACTATGGCTACACCTTC
abundance: once; len: 16; d_gene: TRBD1; v_gene: TRBV4-3; j_gene: TRBJ2-7; CDR3aa: CASSQAYRGLQYEQYF; CDR3nt: TGCGCCAGCAGCCAAGCATACAGGGGGCTTCAGTACGAGCAGTACTTC
abundance: NA; len: 13; d_gene: NA; v_gene: TRBV29-1; j_gene: TRBJ2-5; CDR3aa: CSVERQPQETQYF; CDR3nt: TGCAGCGTTGAAAGGCAGCCCCAAGAGACCCAGTACTTC
abundance: NA; len: 18; d_gene: NA; v_gene: TRBV21-1; j_gene: TRBJ1-6; CDR3aa: CASSTDYTGEFWYSPLHF; CDR3nt: TGTGCCAGCAGCACCGACTACACAGGGGAGTTTTGGTATTCACCCCTCCACTTT
abundance: NA; len: 14; d_gene: TRBD2; v_gene: TRBV2; j_gene: TRBJ2-7; CDR3aa: CASGGDGGAAEQYF; CDR3nt: TGTGCCAGCGGGGGGGACGGCGGGGCAGCCGAGCAGTACTTC
abundance: NA; len: 11; d_gene: NA; v_gene: TRBV6-5; j_gene: TRBJ2-3; CDR3aa: CASTSQDTQYF; CDR3nt: TGTGCCAGCACCTCCCAAGATACGCAGTATTTT
abundance: NA; len: 17; d_gene: TRBD2; v_gene: TRBV5-6; j_gene: TRBJ2-3; CDR3aa: CASSLVGLAGEGDTQYF; CDR3nt: TGTGCCAGCAGCCTGGTGGGACTAGCGGGAGAGGGAGATACGCAGTATTTT
abundance: NA; len: 13; d_gene: NA; v_gene: TRBV19; j_gene: TRBJ2-3; CDR3aa: CASRGIATDTQYF; CDR3nt: TGTGCCAGTAGAGGAATAGCGACAGATACGCAGTATTTT
abundance: NA; len: 15; d_gene: NA; v_gene: TRBV15; j_gene: TRBJ2-3; CDR3aa: CATSRGDGDTDTQYF; CDR3nt: TGTGCCACCAGCAGAGGGGACGGAGACACAGATACGCAGTATTTT
abundance: NA; len: 16; d_gene: NA; v_gene: TRBV30; j_gene: TRBJ1-4; CDR3aa: CAWSPPRTEDDEKLFF; CDR3nt: TGTGCCTGGAGTCCTCCCCGGACTGAGGACGATGAAAAACTGTTTTTT
abundance: NA; len: 15; d_gene: NA; v_gene: TRBV25-1; j_gene: TRBJ2-7; CDR3aa: CASSGPGGGLYEQYF; CDR3nt: TGTGCCAGCAGTGGGCCCGGAGGGGGGCTCTACGAGCAGTACTTC
abundance: NA; len: 15; d_gene: NA; v_gene: TRBV5-6; j_gene: TRBJ1-3; CDR3aa: CASTRSAFAGNTIYF; CDR3nt: TGTGCCAGCACCCGTAGCGCGTTTGCTGGAAACACCATATATTTT
abundance: NA; len: 15; d_gene: NA; v_gene: TRBV18; j_gene: TRBJ2-5; CDR3aa: CASSPLRTDQETQYF; CDR3nt: TGTGCCAGCTCACCCTTGCGGACAGACCAAGAGACCCAGTACTTC
abundance: NA; len: 13; d_gene: NA; v_gene: TRBV27; j_gene: TRBJ2-3; CDR3aa: CASRAGGTDTQYF; CDR3nt: TGTGCCAGCCGGGCCGGCGGCACAGATACGCAGTATTTT